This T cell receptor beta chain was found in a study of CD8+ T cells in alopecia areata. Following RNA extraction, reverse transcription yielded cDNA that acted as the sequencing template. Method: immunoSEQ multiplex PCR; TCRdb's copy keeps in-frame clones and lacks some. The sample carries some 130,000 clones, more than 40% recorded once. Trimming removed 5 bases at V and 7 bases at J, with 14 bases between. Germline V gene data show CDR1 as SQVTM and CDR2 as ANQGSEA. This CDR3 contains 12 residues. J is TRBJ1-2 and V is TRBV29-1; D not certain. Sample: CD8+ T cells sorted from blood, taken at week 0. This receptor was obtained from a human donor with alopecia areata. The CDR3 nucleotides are TGCAGCGTTCCCGGGGAGGTCCTTGGCTACACCTTC. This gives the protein CSVPGEVLGYTF.